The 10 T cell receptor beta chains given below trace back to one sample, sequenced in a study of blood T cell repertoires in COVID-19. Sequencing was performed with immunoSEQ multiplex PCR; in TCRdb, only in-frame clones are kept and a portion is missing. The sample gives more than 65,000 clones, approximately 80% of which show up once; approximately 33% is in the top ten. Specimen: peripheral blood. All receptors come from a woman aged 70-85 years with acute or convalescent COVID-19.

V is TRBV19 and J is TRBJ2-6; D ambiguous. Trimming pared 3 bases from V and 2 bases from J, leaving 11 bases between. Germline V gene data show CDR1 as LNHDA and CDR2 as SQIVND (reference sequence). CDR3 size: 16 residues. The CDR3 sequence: CASSMSTAAGANVLTF. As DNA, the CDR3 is TGTGCCAGTAGTATGAGTACGGCGGCTGGGGCCAACGTCCTGACTTTC.

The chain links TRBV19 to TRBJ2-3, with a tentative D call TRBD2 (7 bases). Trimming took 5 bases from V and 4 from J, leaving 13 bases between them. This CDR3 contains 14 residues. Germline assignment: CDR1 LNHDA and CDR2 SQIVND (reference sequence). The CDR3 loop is CASSPGGRADTQYF. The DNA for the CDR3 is TGTGCCAGTAGTCCGGGGGGCCGGGCAGATACGCAGTATTTT.

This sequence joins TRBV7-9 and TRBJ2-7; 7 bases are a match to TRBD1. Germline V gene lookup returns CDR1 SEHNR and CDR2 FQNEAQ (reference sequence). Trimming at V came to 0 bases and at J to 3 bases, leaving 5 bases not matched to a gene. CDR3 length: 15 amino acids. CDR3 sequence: CASSLAHRGGYEQYF. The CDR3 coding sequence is TGTGCCAGCAGCTTAGCGCACAGGGGCGGCTACGAGCAGTACTTC. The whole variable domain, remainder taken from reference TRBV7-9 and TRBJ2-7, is DTGVSQNPRHKITKRGQNVTFRCDPISEHNRLYWYRQTLGQGPEFLTYFQNEAQLEKSRLLSDRFSAERPKGSFSTLEIQRTEQGDSAMYLCASSLAHRGGYEQYFGPGTRLTVT.

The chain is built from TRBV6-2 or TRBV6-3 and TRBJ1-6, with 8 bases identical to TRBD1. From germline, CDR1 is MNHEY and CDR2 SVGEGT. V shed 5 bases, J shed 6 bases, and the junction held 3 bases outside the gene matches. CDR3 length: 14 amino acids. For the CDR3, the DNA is TGTGCCAGCAGTCCACAGGGGGGTAATTCACCCCTCCACTTT. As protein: CASSPQGGNSPLHF.

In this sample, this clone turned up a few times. In DNA, the CDR3 is TGTGCCAGCACCAAAGGAGCGGCCAACACCGGGGAGCTGTTTTTT. This codes for CASTKGAANTGELFF. The chain recombines TRBV7-3 with TRBJ2-2, with a tentative D call TRBD2 (5 bases). V was clipped by 7 bases and J by 2 bases, with 14 bases between them. CDR3 size: 15 residues. In germline, CDR1 is SGHTA, CDR2 FQGTGA.

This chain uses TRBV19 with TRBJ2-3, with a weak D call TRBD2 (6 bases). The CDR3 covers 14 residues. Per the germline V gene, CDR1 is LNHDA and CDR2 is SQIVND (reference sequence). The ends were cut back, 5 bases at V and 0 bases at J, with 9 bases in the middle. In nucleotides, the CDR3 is TGTGCCAGTAGTTGGAGCGGGAGCACAGATACGCAGTATTTT. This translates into CASSWSGSTDTQYF.

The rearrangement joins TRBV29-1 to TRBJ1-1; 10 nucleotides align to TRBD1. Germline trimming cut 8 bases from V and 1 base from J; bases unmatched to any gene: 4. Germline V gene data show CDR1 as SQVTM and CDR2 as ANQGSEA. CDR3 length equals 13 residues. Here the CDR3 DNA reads TGCAGCTCCCGGACAGGGGGGAACACTGAAGCTTTCTTT. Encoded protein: CSSRTGGNTEAFF. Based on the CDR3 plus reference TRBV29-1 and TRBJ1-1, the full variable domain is SAVISQKPSRDICQRGTSLTIQCQVDSQVTMMFWYRQQPGQSLTLIATANQGSEATYESGFVIDKFPISRPNLTFSTLTVSNMSPEDSSIYLCSSRTGGNTEAFFGQGTRLTVV.

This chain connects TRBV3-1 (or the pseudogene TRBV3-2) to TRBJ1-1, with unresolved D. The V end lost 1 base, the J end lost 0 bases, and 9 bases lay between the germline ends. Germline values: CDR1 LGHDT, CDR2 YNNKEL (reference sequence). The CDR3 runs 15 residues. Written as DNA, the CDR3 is TGTGCCAGCAGCCAAGGAACAAATATGAACACTGAAGCTTTCTTT. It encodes CASSQGTNMNTEAFF.

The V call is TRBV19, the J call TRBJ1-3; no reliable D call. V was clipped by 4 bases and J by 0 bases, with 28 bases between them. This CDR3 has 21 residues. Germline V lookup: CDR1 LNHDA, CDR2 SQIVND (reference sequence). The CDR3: CASSNVVPRSNRHISGNTIYF. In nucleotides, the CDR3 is TGTGCCAGTAGTAATGTGGTTCCCCGATCGAATCGCCACATCTCTGGAAACACCATATATTTT.

CDR3 sequence (DNA): TGTGCCAGCTCACAATACGACAGGGGGCGAGGCGGGGAGCTGTTTTTT. Protein product: CASSQYDRGRGGELFF. This chain connects TRBV18 to TRBJ2-2; 10 bases align to TRBD1. Trimming removed 4 bases from V and 7 bases from J; junction bases left unmatched: 9. CDR1 and CDR2 (germline): KGHSH, LQKENI. The CDR3 contains 16 residues.